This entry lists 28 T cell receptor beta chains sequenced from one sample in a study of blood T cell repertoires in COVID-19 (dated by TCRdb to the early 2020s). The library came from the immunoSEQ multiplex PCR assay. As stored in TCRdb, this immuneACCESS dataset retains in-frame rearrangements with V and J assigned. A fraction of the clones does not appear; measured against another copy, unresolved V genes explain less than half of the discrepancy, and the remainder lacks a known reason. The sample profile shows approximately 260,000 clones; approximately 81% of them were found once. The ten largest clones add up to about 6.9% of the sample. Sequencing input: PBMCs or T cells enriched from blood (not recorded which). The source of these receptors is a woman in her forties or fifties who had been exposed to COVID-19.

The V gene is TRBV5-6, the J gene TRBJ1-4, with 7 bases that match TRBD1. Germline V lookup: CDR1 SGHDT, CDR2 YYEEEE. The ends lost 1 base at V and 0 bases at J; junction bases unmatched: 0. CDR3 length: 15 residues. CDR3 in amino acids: CASSLTGATNEKLFF. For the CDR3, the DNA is TGTGCCAGCAGCTTGACAGGGGCAACTAATGAAAAACTGTTTTTT.

CDR3 in amino acids: CASSRLYEQYF. The CDR3 nucleotides read TGTGCCAGCAGTAGACTTTACGAGCAGTACTTC. This sequence joins TRBV6-5 and TRBJ2-7, with unresolved D. CDR3 length equals 11 residues. Looked up from germline, CDR1 is MNHEY and CDR2 is SVGAGI. V lost 5 bases and J lost 4, with 6 bases in between.

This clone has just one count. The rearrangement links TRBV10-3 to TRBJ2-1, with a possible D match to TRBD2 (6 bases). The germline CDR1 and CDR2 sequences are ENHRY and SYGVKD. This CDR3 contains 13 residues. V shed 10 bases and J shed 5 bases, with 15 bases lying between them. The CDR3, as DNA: TGTGCCACACACCGGGACTCACACAATGAGCAGTTCTTC. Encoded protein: CATHRDSHNEQFF.

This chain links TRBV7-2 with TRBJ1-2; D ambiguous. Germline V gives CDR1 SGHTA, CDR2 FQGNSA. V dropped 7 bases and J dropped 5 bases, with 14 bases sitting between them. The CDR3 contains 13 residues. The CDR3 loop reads CASNPVTVYGYTF. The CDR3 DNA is TGTGCCAGCAACCCCGTCACGGTGTATGGCTACACCTTC.

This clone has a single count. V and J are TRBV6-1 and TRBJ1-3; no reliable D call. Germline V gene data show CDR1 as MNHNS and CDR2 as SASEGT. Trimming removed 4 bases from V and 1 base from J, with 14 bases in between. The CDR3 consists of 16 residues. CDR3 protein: CASSGGSRPSGNTIYF. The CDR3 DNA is TGTGCCAGCAGTGGAGGCAGTCGGCCGTCTGGAAACACCATATATTTT.

The CDR3 nucleotides read TGCAGCGTTGGACTACGCCAAGAGACCCAGTACTTC. Protein product: CSVGLRQETQYF. The chain has TRBV29-1 and TRBJ2-5; tentatively, D is TRBD2 (5 bases). The CDR3 length is 12 residues. Germline CDR1 reads SQVTM; CDR2 reads ANQGSEA. V lost 4 bases to trimming and J lost 1 base, with 7 bases between them.

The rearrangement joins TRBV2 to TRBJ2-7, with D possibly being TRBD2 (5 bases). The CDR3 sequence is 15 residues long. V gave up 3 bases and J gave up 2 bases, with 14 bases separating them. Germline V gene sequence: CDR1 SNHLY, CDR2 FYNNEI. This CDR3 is CASSDQLSGPYEQYF. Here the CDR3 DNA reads TGTGCCAGCAGTGACCAACTGAGCGGCCCCTACGAGCAGTACTTC.

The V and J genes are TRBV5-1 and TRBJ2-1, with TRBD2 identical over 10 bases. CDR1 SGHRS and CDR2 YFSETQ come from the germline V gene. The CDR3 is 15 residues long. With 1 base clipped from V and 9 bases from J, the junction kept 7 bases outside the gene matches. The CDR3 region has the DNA TGCGCCAGCAGCTTGAGGACTAGCGGCGCCAGTGAGCAGTTCTTC. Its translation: CASSLRTSGASEQFF.

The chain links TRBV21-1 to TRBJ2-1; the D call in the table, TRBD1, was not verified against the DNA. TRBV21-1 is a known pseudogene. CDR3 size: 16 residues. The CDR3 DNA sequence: TGTGCCAGCAGCAAAGAAGCAACGGACAGGTTCGGTGAGCAGTTCTTC. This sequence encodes CASSKEATDRFGEQFF.

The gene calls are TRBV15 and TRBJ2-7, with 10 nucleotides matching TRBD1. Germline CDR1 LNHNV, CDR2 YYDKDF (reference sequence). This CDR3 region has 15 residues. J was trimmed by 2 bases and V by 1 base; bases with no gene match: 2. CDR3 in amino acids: CATSRGGTGAYEQYF. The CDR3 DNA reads TGTGCCACCAGCAGAGGGGGGACAGGGGCCTACGAGCAGTACTTC.

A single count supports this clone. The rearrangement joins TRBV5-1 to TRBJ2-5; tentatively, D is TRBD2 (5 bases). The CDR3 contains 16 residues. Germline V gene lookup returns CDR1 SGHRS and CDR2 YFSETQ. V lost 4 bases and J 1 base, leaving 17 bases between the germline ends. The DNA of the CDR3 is TGCGCCAGCAGCCCCGGTACGACGCTAGCCCAAGAGACCCAGTACTTC. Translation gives CASSPGTTLAQETQYF.

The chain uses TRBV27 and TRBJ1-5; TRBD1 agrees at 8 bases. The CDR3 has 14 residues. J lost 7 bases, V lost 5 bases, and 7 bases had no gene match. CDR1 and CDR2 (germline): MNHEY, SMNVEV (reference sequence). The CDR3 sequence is CASSPGQGRQPQHF. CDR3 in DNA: TGTGCCAGCAGTCCAGGACAGGGACGCCAGCCCCAGCATTTT.

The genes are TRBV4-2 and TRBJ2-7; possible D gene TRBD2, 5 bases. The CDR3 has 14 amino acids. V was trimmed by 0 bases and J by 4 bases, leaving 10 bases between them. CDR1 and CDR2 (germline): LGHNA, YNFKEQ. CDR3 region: CASSQDSSTYEQYF. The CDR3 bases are TGTGCCAGCAGCCAAGATTCTAGCACGTACGAGCAGTACTTC.

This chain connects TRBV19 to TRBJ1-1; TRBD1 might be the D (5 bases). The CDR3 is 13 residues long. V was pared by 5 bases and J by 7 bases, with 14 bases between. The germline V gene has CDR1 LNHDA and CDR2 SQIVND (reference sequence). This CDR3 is CASSLGRGFEAFF. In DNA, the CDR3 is TGTGCCAGTAGTCTCGGTCGGGGGTTTGAAGCTTTCTTT.

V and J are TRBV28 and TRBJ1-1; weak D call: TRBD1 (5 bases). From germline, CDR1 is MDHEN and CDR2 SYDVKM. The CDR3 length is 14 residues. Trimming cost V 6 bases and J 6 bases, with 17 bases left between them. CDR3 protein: CASRYPGGTPEAFF. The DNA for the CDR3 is TGTGCCAGCAGATACCCTGGAGGGACTCCTGAAGCTTTCTTT.

CDR3 sequence: CASSDRDTEMNTEAFF. The CDR3 coding sequence is TGTGCCAGCAGTGATCGGGACACGGAGATGAACACTGAAGCTTTCTTT. This chain uses TRBV2 with TRBJ1-1; D is possibly TRBD1 (6 bases). The CDR3 runs 16 residues. CDR1 SNHLY and CDR2 FYNNEI come from the germline V gene. Between the trimmed V and J ends, which lost 3 bases and 0 bases, there was a span of 14 bases.

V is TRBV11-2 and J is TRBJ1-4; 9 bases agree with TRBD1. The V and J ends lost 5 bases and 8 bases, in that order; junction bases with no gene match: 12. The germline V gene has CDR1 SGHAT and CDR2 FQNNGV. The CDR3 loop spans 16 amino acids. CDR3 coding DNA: TGTGCCAGCAGCATCCAGCAACAGGGGGCGCGAGAAAAACTGTTTTTT. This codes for CASSIQQQGAREKLFF.

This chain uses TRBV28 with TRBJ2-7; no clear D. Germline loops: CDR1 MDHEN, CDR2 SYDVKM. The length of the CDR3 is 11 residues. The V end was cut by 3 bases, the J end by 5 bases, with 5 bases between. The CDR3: CASSFRDEQYF. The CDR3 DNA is TGTGCCAGCAGTTTCCGGGACGAGCAGTACTTC.

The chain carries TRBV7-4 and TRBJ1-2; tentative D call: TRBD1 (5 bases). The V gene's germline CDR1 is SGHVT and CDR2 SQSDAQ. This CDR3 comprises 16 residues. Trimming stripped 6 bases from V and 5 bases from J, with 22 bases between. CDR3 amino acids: CASRIRRRGLRYGYTF. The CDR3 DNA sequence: TGTGCCAGCAGGATACGGCGGCGGGGCTTGAGGTATGGCTACACCTTC.

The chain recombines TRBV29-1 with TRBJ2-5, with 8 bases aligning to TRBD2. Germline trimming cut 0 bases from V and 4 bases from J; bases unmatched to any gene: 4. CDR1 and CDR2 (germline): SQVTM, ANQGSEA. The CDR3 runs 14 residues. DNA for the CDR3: TGCAGCGTTGAAGACGGGAGGGGCCCAGAGACCCAGTACTTC. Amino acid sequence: CSVEDGRGPETQYF. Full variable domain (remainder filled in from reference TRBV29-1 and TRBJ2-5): SAVISQKPSRDICQRGTSLTIQCQVDSQVTMMFWYRQQPGQSLTLIATANQGSEATYESGFVIDKFPISRPNLTFSTLTVSNMSPEDSSIYLCSVEDGRGPETQYFGPGTRLLVL.

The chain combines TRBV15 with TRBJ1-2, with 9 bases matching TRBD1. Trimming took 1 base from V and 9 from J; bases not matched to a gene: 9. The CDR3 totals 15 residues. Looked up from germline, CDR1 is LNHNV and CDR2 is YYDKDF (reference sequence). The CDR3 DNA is TGTGCCACCAGCAGAGGGACAGGGGAAAGAGAACGCTACACCTTC. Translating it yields CATSRGTGERERYTF. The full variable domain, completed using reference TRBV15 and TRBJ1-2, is DAMVIQNPRYQVTQFGKPVTLSCSQTLNHNVMYWYQQKSSQAPKLLFHYYDKDFNNEADTPDNFQSRRPNTSFCFLDIRSPGLGDTAMYLCATSRGTGERERYTFGSGTRLTVV.

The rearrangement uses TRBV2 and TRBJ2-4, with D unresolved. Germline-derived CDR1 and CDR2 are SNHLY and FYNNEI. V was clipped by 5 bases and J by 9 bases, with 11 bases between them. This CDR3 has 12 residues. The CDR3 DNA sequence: TGTGCCAGCAGTCCTACGTCGAGCATTCAGTACTTC. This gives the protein CASSPTSSIQYF. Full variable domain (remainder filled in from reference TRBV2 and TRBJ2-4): EPEVTQTPSHQVTQMGQEVILRCVPISNHLYFYWYRQILGQKVEFLVSFYNNEISEKSEIFDDQFSVERPDGSNFTLKIRSTKLEDSAMYFCASSPTSSIQYFGAGTRLSVL.

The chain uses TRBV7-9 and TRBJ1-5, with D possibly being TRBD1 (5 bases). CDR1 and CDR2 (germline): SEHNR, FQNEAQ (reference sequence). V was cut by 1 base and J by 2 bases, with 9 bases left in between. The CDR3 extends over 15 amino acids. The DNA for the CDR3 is TGTGCCAGCAGCTTAGACGGGGGGGGCAATCAGCCCCAGCATTTT. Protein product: CASSLDGGGNQPQHF.

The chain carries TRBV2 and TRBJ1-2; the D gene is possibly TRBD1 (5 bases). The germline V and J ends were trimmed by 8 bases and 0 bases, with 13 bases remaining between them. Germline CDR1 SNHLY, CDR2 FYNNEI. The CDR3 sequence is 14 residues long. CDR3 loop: CASGAQQANYGYTF. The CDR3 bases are TGTGCCAGCGGGGCACAGCAAGCTAACTATGGCTACACCTTC.

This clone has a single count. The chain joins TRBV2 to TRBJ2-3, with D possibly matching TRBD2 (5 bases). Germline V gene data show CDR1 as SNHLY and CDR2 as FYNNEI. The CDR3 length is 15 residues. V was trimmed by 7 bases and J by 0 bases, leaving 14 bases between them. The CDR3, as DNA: TGTGCCAGCATGGCGAGGGCCTCTAGCACAGATACGCAGTATTTT. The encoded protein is CASMARASSTDTQYF. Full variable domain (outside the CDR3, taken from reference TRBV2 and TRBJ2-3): EPEVTQTPSHQVTQMGQEVILRCVPISNHLYFYWYRQILGQKVEFLVSFYNNEISEKSEIFDDQFSVERPDGSNFTLKIRSTKLEDSAMYFCASMARASSTDTQYFGPGTRLTVL.

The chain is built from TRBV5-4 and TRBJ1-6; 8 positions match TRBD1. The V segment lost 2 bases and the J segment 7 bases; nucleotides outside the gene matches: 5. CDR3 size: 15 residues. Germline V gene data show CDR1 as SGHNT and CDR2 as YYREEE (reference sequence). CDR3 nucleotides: TGTGCCAGCAGCTTCCGGACAGGGAAGAATTCACCCCTCCACTTT. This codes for CASSFRTGKNSPLHF.

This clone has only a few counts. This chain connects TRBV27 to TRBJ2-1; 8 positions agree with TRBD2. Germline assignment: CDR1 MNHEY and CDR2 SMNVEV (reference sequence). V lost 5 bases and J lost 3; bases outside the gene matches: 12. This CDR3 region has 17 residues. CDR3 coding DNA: TGTGCCAGCAGTCCCCGGGGACTAGTCGAGCGCTACAATGAGCAGTTCTTC. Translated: CASSPRGLVERYNEQFF.

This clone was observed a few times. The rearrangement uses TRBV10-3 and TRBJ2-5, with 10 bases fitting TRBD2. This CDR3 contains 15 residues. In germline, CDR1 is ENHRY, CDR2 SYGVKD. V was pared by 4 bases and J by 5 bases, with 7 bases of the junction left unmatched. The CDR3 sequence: CAISARGSGGETQYF. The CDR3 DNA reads TGTGCCATCAGTGCCAGGGGTAGCGGGGGGGAGACCCAGTACTTC.